This entry lists 27 T cell receptor beta chains sequenced from one sample in a study of T cell repertoires in ileal Crohn's disease. Time point here: proximal margin of the surgical specimen (macroscopically non-inflamed). Produced via immunoSEQ multiplex PCR; TCRdb's table is partial and in-frame only. This sample has about 7,200 clones; 70% to 75% occur once, and the top ten carry approximately 8.9%. Sequenced sample: ileal tissue. The receptors here all came from an adult with Crohn's disease.

This clone has more than one count but fewer than ten. The chain couples TRBV9 to TRBJ2-7; TRBD2 aligns across 11 bases. This CDR3 has 18 residues. Germline assignment: CDR1 SGDLS and CDR2 YYNGEE. V shed 3 bases and J 3 bases; nucleotides not matched to a gene: 14. The CDR3 bases are TGTGCCAGCAGCGGTAGCTGGAGGGTAACTAGCGGGAGCTACGAGCAGTACTTC. This gives the protein CASSGSWRVTSGSYEQYF.

The rearrangement links TRBV28 to TRBJ2-1; 9 bases agree with TRBD2. The junction had 6 bases not matched to a gene; V was cut back by 1 base and J by 5 bases. The CDR3 has 16 amino acids. Germline V CDR1 and CDR2: MDHEN, SYDVKM. CDR3 sequence reads: CASSLFSGSSHNEQFF. The CDR3 bases are TGTGCCAGCAGTTTATTTAGCGGGAGTTCCCACAATGAGCAGTTCTTC.

The J gene is TRBJ2-7, the V gene TRBV21-1; TRBD2, as called in the table, went unchecked against the DNA. TRBV21-1 is tagged as a pseudogene. The CDR3 is made up of 15 amino acids. The CDR3 DNA reads as TGTGCCAGCAGCAATCCAGGACTAGCCTCCTACGAGCAGTACTTC. Translating gives CASSNPGLASYEQYF.

About this clone: The junction does not match germline at one end; this may be a read error. The chain joins TRBV14 to TRBJ1-1; tentatively, D is TRBD1 (5 bases). The CDR3 covers 16 residues. Germline CDR1 and CDR2: SGHDN and FVKESK. The CDR3 reads CASSQVGGGLKTEAFF. The CDR3 region has the DNA TGTGCCAGCAGCCAAGTGGGGGGAGGGTTGAAGACTGAAGCTTTCTTT.

This chain links TRBV7-2 with TRBJ1-3, with unresolved D. Trimming left V 5 bases short and J 0 bases short, with 2 bases between. The CDR3 totals 12 residues. CDR1 SGHTA and CDR2 FQGNSA come from the germline V gene. The CDR3 sequence: CASSLSGNTIYF. Here the CDR3 DNA reads TGTGCCAGCAGCCTCTCTGGAAACACCATATATTTT.

This clone showed up just a few times. The V and J genes are TRBV14 and TRBJ2-1, with TRBD2 identical over 7 bases. V dropped 3 bases and J dropped 8; count of bases not matched to a gene: 10. The CDR3 consists of 15 residues. Germline values: CDR1 SGHDN, CDR2 FVKESK. In DNA, the CDR3 is TGTGCCAGCAGCCAGATGGGGGGGAGAAAAGATGAGCAGTTCTTC. Amino acid sequence: CASSQMGGRKDEQFF.

The chain couples TRBV28 to TRBJ2-7; no definite D call. CDR1 and CDR2 from the germline V gene are MDHEN and SYDVKM. The germline V and J ends were trimmed by 5 bases and 4 bases, with 18 bases remaining between them. The CDR3 has 15 residues. The CDR3 loop is CASSPLVGLEYEQYF. CDR3 nucleotides: TGTGCCAGCAGTCCCCTCGTGGGGTTAGAGTACGAGCAGTACTTC.

The chain has TRBV15 and TRBJ2-6; maybe TRBD2 (5 bases). The V and J ends lost 3 bases and 0 bases respectively, with 6 bases between them. The germline V gene has CDR1 LNHNV and CDR2 YYDKDF (reference sequence). The CDR3 has 15 residues. For the CDR3, the DNA is TGTGCCACCAGCAGTGGGAGCTCTGGGGCCAACGTCCTGACTTTC. Protein product: CATSSGSSGANVLTF.

This clone appeared a few times. The chain has TRBV2 and TRBJ2-7; D is perhaps TRBD2 (6 bases). The CDR3 extends over 18 amino acids. V shed 6 bases and J shed 2 bases, with 26 bases lying between them. CDR1 and CDR2 (germline): SNHLY, FYNNEI. CDR3 DNA: TGTGCCAGCAGCGCGTCCCGGGACGGGACCGGGACTCCCTACGAGCAGTACTTC. Its translation is CASSASRDGTGTPYEQYF.

The chain couples TRBV5-5 to TRBJ2-1, with 11 bases aligning to TRBD2. This CDR3 region has 15 residues. Trimming at V came to 0 bases and at J to 9 bases, leaving 5 bases not matched to a gene. CDR1 and CDR2 (germline): SGHKS, YYEKEE (reference sequence). The CDR3 DNA is TGTGCCAGCAGCTTGGAACTAGCGGGAGTCATTGAGCAGTTCTTC. Protein product: CASSLELAGVIEQFF.

The chain couples TRBV7-8 to TRBJ1-5; D ambiguous. The germline CDR1 and CDR2 sequences are SGHVS and FQNEAQ. Trimming removed 0 bases from V and 0 bases from J, with 9 bases in between. The CDR3 has 16 amino acids. The CDR3 sequence: CASSLAGPRSNQPQHF. In nucleotides, the CDR3 is TGTGCCAGCAGCTTAGCAGGGCCTCGTAGCAATCAGCCCCAGCATTTT.

The chain uses TRBV4-3 and TRBJ1-2; D is perhaps TRBD1 (5 bases). Trimming pared 0 bases from V and 8 bases from J, leaving 16 bases between. The CDR3 contains 15 residues. Germline V gives CDR1 LGHNA, CDR2 YSLEER. In nucleotides, the CDR3 is TGCGCCAGCAGCCAAGAAATTCGGCAGGGTGGCGGCTACACCTTC. It codes for CASSQEIRQGGGYTF.

V gene TRBV9 combines with J gene TRBJ2-2; D uncertain. Trimming cost V 1 base and J 5 bases, with 9 bases left between them. The germline V gene has CDR1 SGDLS and CDR2 YYNGEE. The CDR3 is 14 amino acids. The chain's CDR3 is CASSVMGNTGELFF. For the CDR3, the DNA is TGTGCCAGCAGCGTAATGGGAAATACCGGGGAGCTGTTTTTT.

The table lists this clone with a count of one. For the CDR3, the DNA is TGTGCCAGCAGCTCCTACGGTAACACTGAAGCTTTCTTT. Its protein is CASSSYGNTEAFF. V and J are TRBV7-8 and TRBJ1-1; D is uncertain. The CDR3 length is 13 residues. Germline V lookup: CDR1 SGHVS, CDR2 FQNEAQ. The germline V and J ends were trimmed by 4 bases and 2 bases, with 8 bases remaining between them.

The rearrangement joins TRBV6-5 to TRBJ1-2, with a tentative D call TRBD1 (5 bases). CDR3 size: 15 residues. Trimming stripped 2 bases from V and 5 bases from J, with 15 bases between. Germline V gene data show CDR1 as MNHEY and CDR2 as SVGAGI. CDR3 bases: TGTGCCAGCAGTTACGCGGGGGAGGGCTCTTATGGCTACACCTTC. It specifies CASSYAGEGSYGYTF.

V usage is TRBV7-3 and J usage is TRBJ2-2; possibly TRBD2 for D (6 bases). Germline V gene data show CDR1 as SGHTA and CDR2 as FQGTGA. CDR3 length: 14 residues. The V end was cut by 3 bases, the J end by 4 bases, with 9 bases between. The CDR3 nucleotides read TGTGCCAGCAGCTTGGACGGGAGCACCGGGGAGCTGTTTTTT. It yields the protein CASSLDGSTGELFF.

The rearrangement joins TRBV5-1 to TRBJ1-5, with no clear D. The CDR3 has 14 residues. From germline, CDR1 is SGHRS and CDR2 YFSETQ. The ends were cut back, 0 bases at V and 2 bases at J, with 6 bases in the middle. The chain's CDR3 is CASSLDGGNQPQHF. The CDR3 DNA follows: TGCGCCAGCAGCTTGGACGGGGGCAATCAGCCCCAGCATTTT.

This clone has only one observation. The chain couples TRBV6-1 to TRBJ2-7, with a tentative D call TRBD2 (6 bases). CDR1 is MNHNS and CDR2 is SASEGT in the germline V gene. The CDR3 sequence is 15 residues long. V lost 10 bases and J lost 1, with 20 bases in between. The CDR3 region is CATSRGSGKSYEQYF. CDR3 DNA sequence: TGTGCCACCTCCCGGGGGAGTGGGAAATCCTACGAGCAGTACTTC.

The chain recombines TRBV7-7 with TRBJ2-5; D gene unclear. This CDR3 comprises 15 residues. Per the germline V gene, CDR1 is SSHAT and CDR2 is FNYEAQ (reference sequence). The germline V and J ends were trimmed by 1 base and 1 base, with 10 bases remaining between them. CDR3 DNA: TGTGCCAGCAGCTTAGAAGGACGGCGCCAAGAGACCCAGTACTTC. Protein: CASSLEGRRQETQYF.

By share, this clone counts as large. The chain links TRBV5-8 to TRBJ2-1; 11 nucleotides line up with TRBD2. The germline V gene encodes CDR1 SGHTS and CDR2 YDEGEE. The V and J ends lost 0 bases and 9 bases, in that order; junction bases with no gene match: 5. This CDR3 comprises 15 residues. The CDR3 sequence is CASSLELAGVIEQFF. The CDR3 DNA is TGTGCCAGCAGCTTGGAACTAGCGGGAGTCATTGAGCAGTTCTTC.

This clone occurred a few times. The genes are TRBV6-1 and TRBJ1-2, with unresolved D. The germline CDR1 and CDR2 sequences are MNHNS and SASEGT. Trimming shortened V by 5 bases and J by 8 bases, and 12 bases separated the two germline ends. The CDR3 totals 12 residues. As DNA, the CDR3 is TGTGCCAGCAGTCCTGACTTTTCGGGCTACACCTTC. Protein sequence: CASSPDFSGYTF.

The chain combines TRBV2 with TRBJ2-3; TRBD2 agrees at 10 bases. This CDR3 is 16 amino acids long. J was trimmed by 7 bases and V by 3 bases; bases with no gene match: 10. CDR1 and CDR2 from the germline V gene are SNHLY and FYNNEI. The chain's CDR3 is CASSDLVGLARNTQYF. As DNA, the CDR3 is TGTGCCAGCAGTGATCTTGTGGGACTAGCGCGCAATACGCAGTATTTT.

The rearrangement joins TRBV4-1 to TRBJ1-2, with a possible D match to TRBD1 (5 bases). The CDR3 runs 17 residues. The V end lost 1 base, the J end lost 2 bases, and 17 bases lay between the germline ends. Germline CDR1 MGHRA, CDR2 YSYEKL. CDR3 amino acids: CASSQAAAGTANYGYTF. CDR3 DNA: TGCGCCAGCAGCCAAGCGGCAGCGGGGACGGCAAACTATGGCTACACCTTC.

This clone was counted only a few times. The chain recombines TRBV14 with TRBJ1-2; maybe TRBD1 (5 bases). Germline loops: CDR1 SGHDN, CDR2 FVKESK. V was trimmed by 1 base and J by 6 bases, leaving 12 bases between them. The CDR3 is made up of 14 amino acids. In DNA form, the CDR3 reads TGTGCCAGCAGCCAAGCAAGGGACGCCCATGGCTACACCTTC. It translates to CASSQARDAHGYTF.

This clone has more than one count but fewer than ten. The chain links TRBV6-4 to TRBJ2-2, with 8 nucleotides matching TRBD2. Germline V gives CDR1 MRHNA, CDR2 SNTAGT. CDR3 size: 15 residues. V lost 7 bases to trimming and J lost 3 bases; unmatched junction nucleotides: 7. CDR3 in DNA: TGTGCCAGCAAAGCGGGAGAGGGTGACACCGGGGAGCTGTTTTTT. Protein product: CASKAGEGDTGELFF.

V and J are TRBV13 and TRBJ2-5; 13 nucleotides agree with TRBD2. The V segment lost 5 bases and the J segment 5 bases; nucleotides outside the gene matches: 2. Germline CDR1 PRHDT, CDR2 FYEKMQ (reference sequence). The CDR3 is 14 amino acids. CDR3 DNA: TGTGCCAGCAGCCTGGGACTAGCGGGGGAGACCCAGTACTTC. This translates into CASSLGLAGETQYF.

CDR3 coding DNA: TGTGCCAGCAGCCCCGGGACAGTTTCTTTCTCTGGGGCCAACGTCCTGACTTTC. It codes for CASSPGTVSFSGANVLTF. V is TRBV7-3 and J is TRBJ2-6; 7 bases are shared with TRBD1. The CDR3 covers 18 residues. Germline V gives CDR1 SGHTA, CDR2 FQGTGA. Unmatched junction bases numbered 10, after V lost 5 bases and J lost 0 bases.